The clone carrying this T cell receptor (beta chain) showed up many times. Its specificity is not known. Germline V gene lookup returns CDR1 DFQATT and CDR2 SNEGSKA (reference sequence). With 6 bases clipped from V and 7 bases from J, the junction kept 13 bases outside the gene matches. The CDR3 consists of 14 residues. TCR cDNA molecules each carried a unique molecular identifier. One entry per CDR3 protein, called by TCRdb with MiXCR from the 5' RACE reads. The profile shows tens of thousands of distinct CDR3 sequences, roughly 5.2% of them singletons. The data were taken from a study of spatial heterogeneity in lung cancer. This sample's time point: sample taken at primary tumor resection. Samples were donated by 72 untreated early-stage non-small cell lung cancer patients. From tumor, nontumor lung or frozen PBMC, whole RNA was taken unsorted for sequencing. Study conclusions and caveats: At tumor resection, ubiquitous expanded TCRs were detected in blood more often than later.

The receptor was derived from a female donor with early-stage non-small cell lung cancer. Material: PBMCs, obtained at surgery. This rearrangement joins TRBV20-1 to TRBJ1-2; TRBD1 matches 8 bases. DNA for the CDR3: TGCAGTGCCGCTTCCCAGGGGGCGGTGGGTGGCTACACCTTC. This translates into CSAASQGAVGGYTF.